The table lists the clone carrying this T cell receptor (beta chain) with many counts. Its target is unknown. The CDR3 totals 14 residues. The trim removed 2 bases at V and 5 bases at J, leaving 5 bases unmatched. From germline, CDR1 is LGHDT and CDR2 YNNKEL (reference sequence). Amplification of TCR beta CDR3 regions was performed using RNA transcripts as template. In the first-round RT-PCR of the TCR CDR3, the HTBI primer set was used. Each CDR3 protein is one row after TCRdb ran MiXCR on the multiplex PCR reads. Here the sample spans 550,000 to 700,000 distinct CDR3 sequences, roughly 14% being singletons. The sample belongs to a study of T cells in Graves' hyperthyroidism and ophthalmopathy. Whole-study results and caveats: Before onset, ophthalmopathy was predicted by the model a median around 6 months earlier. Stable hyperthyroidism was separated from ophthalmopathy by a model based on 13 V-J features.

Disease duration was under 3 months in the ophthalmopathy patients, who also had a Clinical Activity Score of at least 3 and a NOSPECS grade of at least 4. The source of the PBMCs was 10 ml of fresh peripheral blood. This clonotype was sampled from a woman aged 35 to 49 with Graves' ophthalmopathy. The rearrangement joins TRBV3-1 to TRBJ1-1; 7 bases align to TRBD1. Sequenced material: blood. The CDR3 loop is CASSQLTGRTEAFF. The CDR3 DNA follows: TGTGCCAGCAGCCAACTGACAGGGCGGACTGAAGCTTTCTTT.